The 7 T cell receptor beta chains given below trace back to one sample, sequenced in a study of regulatory T cells in long-lasting Graves disease. Time point in this sample: newly diagnosed GD, antithyroid drugs for less than 3 months. Extracted RNA from PBMCs served as the source of the TCR library. The authors built TCR beta libraries using iRepertoire HTBI primers and Arm-PCR of CDR3 regions. TCRdb processed the multiplex PCR reads anew with MiXCR; each CDR3 protein has one entry. The sample holds about 560,000 distinct CDR3 sequences; about 15% are singletons and the top ten take 12%. These data also featured in a second study, about T cells in Graves' hyperthyroidism and ophthalmopathy.

This specimen consisted of peripheral blood mononuclear cells (PBMCs), obtained at new diagnosis, from a patient treated with antithyroid drugs. The receptors derive from a man aged 18-30 years with Graves disease.

This clonotype was recorded at least ten times. The chain uses TRBV3-1 and TRBJ2-3; D is ambiguous. Germline CDR1 reads LGHDT; CDR2 reads YNNKEL (reference sequence). The CDR3 sequence is 12 residues long. Trimming took off 0 bases at V and 12 bases at J, with 10 bases between the two ends. The CDR3 region has the DNA TGTGCCAGCAGCCAAGAAACGGAGTCCCAGTATTTT. Translation: CASSQETESQYF.

In this sample, this clonotype turned up a few times. This chain connects TRBV20-1 to TRBJ1-5; D may be TRBD1 (6 bases). The CDR3 spans 15 residues. Germline V gene sequence: CDR1 DFQATT, CDR2 SNEGSKA (reference sequence). V lost 6 bases and J lost 1, with 16 bases in between. The CDR3 loop reads CSAEQGRASNQPQHF. In DNA, the CDR3 is TGCAGTGCGGAACAGGGAAGGGCGAGCAATCAGCCCCAGCATTTT.

In its sample, this clonotype was seen many times. The chain couples TRBV3-1 to TRBJ1-1; 7 positions agree with TRBD1. This CDR3 comprises 14 residues. Germline CDR1 and CDR2: LGHDT and YNNKEL (reference sequence). J was trimmed by 1 base and V by 4 bases; bases with no gene match: 3. DNA for the CDR3: TGTGCCAGCAGCCCGGACAGGAAGAACACTGAAGCTTTCTTT. It yields the protein CASSPDRKNTEAFF.

This clonotype was detected many times. The J gene is TRBJ2-5, the V gene TRBV3-1, with D tentatively TRBD1 (6 bases). V lost 2 bases and J lost 2, with 9 bases in between. In germline, CDR1 is LGHDT, CDR2 YNNKEL (reference sequence). The CDR3 has 14 amino acids. CDR3 DNA sequence: TGTGCCAGCAGCCAACCGGACAGTCAAGAGACCCAGTACTTC. Its translation is CASSQPDSQETQYF.

This clonotype has more than one count but fewer than ten. The rearrangement uses TRBV19 and TRBJ2-7; TRBD2 aligns across 7 bases. The germline V gene encodes CDR1 LNHDA and CDR2 SQIVND (reference sequence). V lost 3 bases, J lost 3 bases, and 11 bases stayed unmatched. The CDR3 has 16 amino acids. The CDR3 is CASSIRAGEPFYEQYF. CDR3 DNA sequence: TGTGCCAGTAGTATCCGTGCGGGGGAACCCTTCTACGAGCAGTACTTC. Full variable domain (rest looked up from reference TRBV19 and TRBJ2-7): DGGITQSPKYLFRKEGQNVTLSCEQNLNHDAMYWYRQDPGQGLRLIYYSQIVNDFQKGDIAEGYSVSREKKESFPLTVTSAQKNPTAFYLCASSIRAGEPFYEQYFGPGTRLTVT.

The chain joins TRBV10-1 to TRBJ1-1; no clear D. This CDR3 is 13 amino acids long. V was pared by 6 bases and J by 0 bases, with 8 bases between. Germline V gives CDR1 WNHNN, CDR2 SYGVQD (reference sequence). The CDR3 here is CASRQSLNTEAFF. Here the CDR3 DNA reads TGCGCCAGCAGACAGTCCTTGAACACTGAAGCTTTCTTT.

A few counts support this clonotype. Because the CDR3 is missing its conserved closing phenylalanine or tryptophan, this is likely a read error. This chain connects TRBV5-1 to TRBJ1-1; 7 bases align to TRBD1. The CDR3 spans 14 residues. The V gene's germline CDR1 is SGHRS and CDR2 YFSETQ. The ends lost 4 bases at V and 4 bases at J; junction bases unmatched: 7. DNA for the CDR3: TGCGCCAGCAGCCCCACAGGGGCGGGCACTGAAGCTTTCCTT. Translating gives CASSPTGAGTEAFL.